This T cell receptor beta chain emerged from a study of CD8 T cells in Susac syndrome. Reverse transcription of about 0.5 to 1 ug RNA was performed with random hexamers. Amplification of TCR beta CDR3 across 54 Vbeta and 13 Jbeta was performed with immunoSEQ multiplex PCR. TCRdb reprocessed the immunoSEQ multiplex PCR reads via MiXCR and lists one record per CDR3 protein. There are 130,000 or so distinct CDR3 sequences in the sample; approximately 94% occur only once, and 0.095% to 0.1% lies in the top ten. V trimming: 4 bases; J trimming: 4 bases; junction bases outside the gene matches: 14. Germline V lookup: CDR1 LGHNA, CDR2 YSLEER. The CDR3 consists of 18 residues.

The sequence came from a human donor in good health. The J gene is TRBJ2-3, the V gene TRBV4-3, with TRBD2 matching over 10 bases. The specimen was CD4+ T cells from PBMCs. CDR3 in amino acids: CASSLGLAKVGEADTQYF. DNA for the CDR3: TGCGCCAGCAGCCTGGGACTAGCGAAGGTAGGAGAGGCAGATACGCAGTATTTT.